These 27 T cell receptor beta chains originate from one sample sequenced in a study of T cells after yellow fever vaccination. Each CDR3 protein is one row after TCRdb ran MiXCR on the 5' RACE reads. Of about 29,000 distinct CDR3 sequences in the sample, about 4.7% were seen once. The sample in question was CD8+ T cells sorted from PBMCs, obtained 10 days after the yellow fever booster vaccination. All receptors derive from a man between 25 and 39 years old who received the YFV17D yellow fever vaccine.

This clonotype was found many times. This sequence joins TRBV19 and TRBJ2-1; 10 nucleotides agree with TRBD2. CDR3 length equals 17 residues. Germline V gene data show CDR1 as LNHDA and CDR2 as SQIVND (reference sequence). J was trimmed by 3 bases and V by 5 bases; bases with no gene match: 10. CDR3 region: CASSYLTRTSGYNEQFF. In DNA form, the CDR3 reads TGTGCCAGTAGTTACCTGACCCGGACTAGCGGCTACAATGAGCAGTTCTTC.

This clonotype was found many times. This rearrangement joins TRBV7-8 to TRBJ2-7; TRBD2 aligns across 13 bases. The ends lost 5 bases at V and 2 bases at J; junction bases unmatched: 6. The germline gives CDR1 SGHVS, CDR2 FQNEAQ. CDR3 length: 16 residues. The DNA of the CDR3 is TGTGCCAGCAGCCCCCGAGGGACTAGCGGGACCTACGAGCAGTACTTC. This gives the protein CASSPRGTSGTYEQYF.

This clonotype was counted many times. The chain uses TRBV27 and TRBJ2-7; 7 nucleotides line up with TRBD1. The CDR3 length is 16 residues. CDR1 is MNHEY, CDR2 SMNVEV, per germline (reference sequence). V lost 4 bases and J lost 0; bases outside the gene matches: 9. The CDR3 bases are TGTGCCAGCAGTTCACCCACTCGGACAGGCTCCTACGAGCAGTACTTC. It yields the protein CASSSPTRTGSYEQYF.

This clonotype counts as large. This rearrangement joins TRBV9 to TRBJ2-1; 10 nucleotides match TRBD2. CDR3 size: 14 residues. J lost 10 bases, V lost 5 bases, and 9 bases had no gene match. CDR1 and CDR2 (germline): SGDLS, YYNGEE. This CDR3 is CASSEGLAVGEQFF. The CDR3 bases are TGTGCCAGCAGTGAAGGACTAGCGGTAGGAGAGCAGTTCTTC.

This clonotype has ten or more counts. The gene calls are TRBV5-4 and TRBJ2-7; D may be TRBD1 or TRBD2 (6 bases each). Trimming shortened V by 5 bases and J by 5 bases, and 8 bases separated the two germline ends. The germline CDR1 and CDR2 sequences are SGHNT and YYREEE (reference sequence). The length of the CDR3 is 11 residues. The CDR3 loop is CASRRGDEQYF. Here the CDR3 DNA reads TGTGCCAGCAGGAGGGGGGACGAGCAGTACTTC.

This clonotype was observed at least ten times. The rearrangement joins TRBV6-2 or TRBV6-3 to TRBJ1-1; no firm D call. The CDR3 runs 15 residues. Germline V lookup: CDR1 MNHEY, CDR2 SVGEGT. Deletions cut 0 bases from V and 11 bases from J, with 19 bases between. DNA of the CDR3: TGTGCCAGCAGTTACTCAGGAGCGCAGGTGGACTTGGCTTTCTTT. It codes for CASSYSGAQVDLAFF.

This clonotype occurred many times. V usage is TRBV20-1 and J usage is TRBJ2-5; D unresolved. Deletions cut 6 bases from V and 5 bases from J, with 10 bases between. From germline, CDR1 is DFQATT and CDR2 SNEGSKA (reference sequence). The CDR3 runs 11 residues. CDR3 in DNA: TGCAGTGCGAGGACGGAGGAGACCCAGTACTTC. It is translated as CSARTEETQYF.

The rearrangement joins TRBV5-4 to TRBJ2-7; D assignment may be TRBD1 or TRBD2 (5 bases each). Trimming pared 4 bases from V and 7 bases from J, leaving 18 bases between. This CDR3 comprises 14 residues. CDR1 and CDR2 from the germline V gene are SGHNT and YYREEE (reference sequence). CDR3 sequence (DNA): TGTGCCAGCAGCCATGGACAAGGAGGTTGGGAGCAGTACTTC. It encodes CASSHGQGGWEQYF.

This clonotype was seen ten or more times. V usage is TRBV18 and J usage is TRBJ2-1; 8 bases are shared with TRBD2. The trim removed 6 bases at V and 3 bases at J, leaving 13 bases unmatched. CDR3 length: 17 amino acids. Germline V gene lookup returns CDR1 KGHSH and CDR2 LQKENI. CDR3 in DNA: TGTGCCAGCTCCCTATCGGGAGGGGGACTCTACTACAATGAGCAGTTCTTC. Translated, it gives CASSLSGGGLYYNEQFF.

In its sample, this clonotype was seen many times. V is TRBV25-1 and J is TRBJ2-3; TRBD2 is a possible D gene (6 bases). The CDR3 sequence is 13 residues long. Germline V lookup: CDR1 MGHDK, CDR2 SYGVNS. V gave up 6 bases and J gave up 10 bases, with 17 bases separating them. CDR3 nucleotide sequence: TGTGCCAGCAGCCGGGACTCCACCCCGGCGCAGTATTTT. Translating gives CASSRDSTPAQYF.

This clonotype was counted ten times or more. Here the CDR3 reads CASSEDGYGYTF. The CDR3 DNA reads as TGCGCCAGCAGTGAGGACGGTTATGGCTACACCTTC. The V gene is TRBV10-2, the J gene TRBJ1-2; D unresolved. Germline loops: CDR1 WSHSY, CDR2 SAAADI. The germline V and J ends were trimmed by 2 bases and 5 bases, with 6 bases remaining between them. The CDR3 extends over 12 amino acids.

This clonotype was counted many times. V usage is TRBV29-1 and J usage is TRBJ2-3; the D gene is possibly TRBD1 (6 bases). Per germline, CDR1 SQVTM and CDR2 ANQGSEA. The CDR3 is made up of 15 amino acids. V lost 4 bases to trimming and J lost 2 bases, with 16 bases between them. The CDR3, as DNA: TGCAGCGTTGTAGGGGGACATCTTTCCACAGATACGCAGTATTTT. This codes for CSVVGGHLSTDTQYF.

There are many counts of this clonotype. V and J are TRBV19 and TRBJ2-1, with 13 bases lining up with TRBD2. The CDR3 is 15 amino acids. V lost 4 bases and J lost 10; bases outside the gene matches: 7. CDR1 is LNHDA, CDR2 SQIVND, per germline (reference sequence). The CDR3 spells CASSRLAGGMIEQFF. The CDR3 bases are TGTGCCAGTAGTAGACTAGCGGGGGGAATGATAGAGCAGTTCTTC.

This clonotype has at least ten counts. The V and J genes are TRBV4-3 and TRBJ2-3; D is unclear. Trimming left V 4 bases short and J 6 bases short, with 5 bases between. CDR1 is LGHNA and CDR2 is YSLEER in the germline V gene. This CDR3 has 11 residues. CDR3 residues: CASSPGDTQYF. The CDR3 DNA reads TGCGCCAGCAGCCCGGGTGATACGCAGTATTTT.

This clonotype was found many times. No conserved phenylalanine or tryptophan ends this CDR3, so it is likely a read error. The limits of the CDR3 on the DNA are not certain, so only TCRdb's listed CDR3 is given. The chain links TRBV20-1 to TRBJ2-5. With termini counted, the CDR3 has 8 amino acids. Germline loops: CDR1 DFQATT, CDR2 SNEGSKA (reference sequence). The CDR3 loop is CSAVTHGS.

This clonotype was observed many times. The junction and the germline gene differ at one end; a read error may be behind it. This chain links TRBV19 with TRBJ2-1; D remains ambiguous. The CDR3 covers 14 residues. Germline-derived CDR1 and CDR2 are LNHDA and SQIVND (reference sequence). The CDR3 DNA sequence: TGTGCCAGCAGTATTGGCTTTCCCTACAATGAGCAGTTCTTC. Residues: CASSIGFPYNEQFF.

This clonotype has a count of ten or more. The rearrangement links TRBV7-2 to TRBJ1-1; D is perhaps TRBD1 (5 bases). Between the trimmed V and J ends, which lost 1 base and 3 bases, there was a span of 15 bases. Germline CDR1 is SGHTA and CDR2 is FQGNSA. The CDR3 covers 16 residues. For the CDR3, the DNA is TGTGCCAGCAGCTTAGGGAAGGGGTCCTTATACACTGAAGCTTTCTTT. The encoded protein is CASSLGKGSLYTEAFF.

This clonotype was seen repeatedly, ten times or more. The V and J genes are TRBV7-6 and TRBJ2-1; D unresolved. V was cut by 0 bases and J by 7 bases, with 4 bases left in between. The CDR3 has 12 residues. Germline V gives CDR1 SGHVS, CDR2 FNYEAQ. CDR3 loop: CASSLAANEQFF. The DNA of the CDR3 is TGTGCCAGCAGCTTAGCTGCAAATGAGCAGTTCTTC.

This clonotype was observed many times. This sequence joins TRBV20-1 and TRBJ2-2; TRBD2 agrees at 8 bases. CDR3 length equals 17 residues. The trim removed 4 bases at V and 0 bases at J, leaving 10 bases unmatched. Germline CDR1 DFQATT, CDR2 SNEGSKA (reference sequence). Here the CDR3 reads CSAKVITSGPNTGELFF. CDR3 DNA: TGCAGTGCTAAAGTAATCACTAGCGGTCCGAACACCGGGGAGCTGTTTTTT.

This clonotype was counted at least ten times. CDR3: CASSLDLAGAALEQFF. Here the CDR3 DNA reads TGTGCCAGCAGCTTAGATCTAGCGGGAGCGGCGCTTGAGCAGTTCTTC. The chain links TRBV7-8 to TRBJ2-1, with TRBD2 identical over 10 bases. Germline values: CDR1 SGHVS, CDR2 FQNEAQ. With 1 base clipped from V and 9 bases from J, the junction kept 9 bases outside the gene matches. CDR3 length: 16 residues.

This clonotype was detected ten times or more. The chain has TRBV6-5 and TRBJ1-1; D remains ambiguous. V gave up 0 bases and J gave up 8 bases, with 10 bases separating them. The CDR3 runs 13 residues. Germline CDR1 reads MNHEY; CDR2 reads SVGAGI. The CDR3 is CASSYSMAAEAFF. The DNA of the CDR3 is TGTGCCAGCAGTTACTCGATGGCCGCGGAAGCTTTCTTT.

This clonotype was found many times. CDR3 loop: CASSAGKTEAFF. The DNA of the CDR3 is TGTGCCAGCAGCGCAGGGAAAACTGAAGCTTTCTTT. V gene TRBV6-6 combines with J gene TRBJ1-1; TRBD1 might be the D (5 bases). V gave up 6 bases and J gave up 5 bases, with 10 bases separating them. Germline V gives CDR1 MNHNY, CDR2 SVGAGI (reference sequence). There are 12 residues in the CDR3.

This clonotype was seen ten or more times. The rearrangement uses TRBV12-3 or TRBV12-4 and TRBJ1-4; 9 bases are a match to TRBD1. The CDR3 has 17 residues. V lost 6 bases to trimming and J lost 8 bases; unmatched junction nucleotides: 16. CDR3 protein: CASSNILSDRGLEKLFF. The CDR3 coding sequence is TGTGCCAGCAGCAACATCCTGTCGGACAGGGGCTTGGAAAAACTGTTTTTT.

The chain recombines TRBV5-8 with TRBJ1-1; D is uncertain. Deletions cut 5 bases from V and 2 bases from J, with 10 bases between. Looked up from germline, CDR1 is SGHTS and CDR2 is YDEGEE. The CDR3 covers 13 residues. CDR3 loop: CASRFQLNTEAFF. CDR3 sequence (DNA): TGTGCCAGCAGGTTTCAGCTAAACACTGAAGCTTTCTTT.

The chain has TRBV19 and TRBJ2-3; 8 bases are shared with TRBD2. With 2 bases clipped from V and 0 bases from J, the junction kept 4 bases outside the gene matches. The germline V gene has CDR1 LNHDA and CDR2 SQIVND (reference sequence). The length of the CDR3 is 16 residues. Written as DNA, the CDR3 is TGTGCCAGTAGTATACTCAGCGGGGGAAGCACAGATACGCAGTATTTT. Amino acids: CASSILSGGSTDTQYF.

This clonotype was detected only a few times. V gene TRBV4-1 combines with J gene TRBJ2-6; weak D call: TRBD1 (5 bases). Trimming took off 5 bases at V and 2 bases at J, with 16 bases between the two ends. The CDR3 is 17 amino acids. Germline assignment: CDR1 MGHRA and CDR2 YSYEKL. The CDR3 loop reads CASSGLQVGAGANVLTF. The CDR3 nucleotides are TGCGCCAGCAGCGGGTTACAGGTGGGCGCTGGGGCCAACGTCCTGACTTTC.

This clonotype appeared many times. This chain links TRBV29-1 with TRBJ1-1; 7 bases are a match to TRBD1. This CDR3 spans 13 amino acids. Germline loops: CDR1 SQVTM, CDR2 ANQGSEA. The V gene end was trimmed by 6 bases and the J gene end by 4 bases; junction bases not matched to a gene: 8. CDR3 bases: TGCAGCGTCTGGACAGGAAGGACCACTGAAGCTTTCTTT. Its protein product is CSVWTGRTTEAFF.